Listed below are T cell receptor beta chains from one sample, sequenced in a study of blood T cell repertoires in COVID-19. Libraries were prepared by immunoSEQ multiplex PCR; TCRdb keeps only in-frame clonotypes and omits some of them. The profile covers roughly 100,000 clones, with around 86% appearing a single time and around 4.5% taken by the ten largest. Sequences were obtained from peripheral blood. The receptors derive from a man aged 50-59 years with acute or convalescent COVID-19. CDR3s include the opening cysteine and the closing phenylalanine or tryptophan. The D gene is left open where the match is weak. The size of a clone is reported for some rows only, either as once, few or many, or as a class for expanded clones.

clone_size j_call d_call v_call cdr3_nt cdr3_aa
once TRBJ2-7 . TRBV18 TGTGCCAGCTCACCCCGATCAGACAGGTCCTACGAGCAGTACTTC CASSPRSDRSYEQYF
. TRBJ1-4 TRBD1 TRBV6-2/TRBV6-3 TGTGCCAGCAGTTACTCGGGGGACAGCGCAACTAATGAAAAACTGTTTTTT CASSYSGDSATNEKLFF
. TRBJ2-2 TRBD2 TRBV7-3 TGTGCCAGCAGCTTCCAGCGGGGAAACACCGGGGAGCTGTTTTTT CASSFQRGNTGELFF
. TRBJ1-5 . TRBV3-1/TRBV3-2 TGTGCCAGCAGCCATCGGGAAAGAGGGCAGCCCCAGCATTTT CASSHRERGQPQHF
. TRBJ1-1 . TRBV11-2 TGTGCCAGCAGCCTGCAGAGGGCTGAAGCTTTCTTT CASSLQRAEAFF
. TRBJ1-3 . TRBV6-6 TGTGCCAGCAGTTACTTACAGGGAAGAAACACCATATATTTT CASSYLQGRNTIYF
few TRBJ1-5 TRBD1 TRBV10-3 TGTGCCATCCCCGAGGACAGGGAGTCCAATCAGCCCCAGCATTTT CAIPEDRESNQPQHF
few TRBJ2-3 . TRBV2 TGTGCCAGCAGCTCAGGGGCCCAAAACACAGATACGCAGTATTTT CASSSGAQNTDTQYF
. TRBJ1-2 . TRBV19 TGTGCCAGTAGTCTAACAGGGACTAACTATGGCTACACCTTC CASSLTGTNYGYTF
few TRBJ2-5 . TRBV15 TGTGCCACCAGCAGAGCCAACAGGGTCCAAGAGACCCAGTACTTC CATSRANRVQETQYF
. TRBJ2-1 TRBD1 TRBV5-1 TGCGCCAGCAGCTTGAGAGTACAGGGGATCTCCTCCGGGCAGTTCTTC CASSLRVQGISSGQFF
once TRBJ2-7 . TRBV6-5 TGTGCCAGCAGTTACACAAGGACTGGACTTTTGCAGTACTTC CASSYTRTGLLQYF
once TRBJ1-2 . TRBV28 TGTGCCAGCACCCGAGGGAGGGTCGGCGGCTACACCTTC CASTRGRVGGYTF